The 27 T cell receptor beta chains presented below share a single source sample, sequenced in a study of T cell responses to AZD1222 COVID-19 vaccine. Measured with immunoSEQ multiplex PCR; TCRdb has only the in-frame clones, and not every one. The sample shows about 120,000 clones, just over 90% of them seen only once. The sequenced sample was peripheral blood, obtained 28 days after the second AZD1222 dose. The origin of the receptors is an adult who received the AZD1222 COVID-19 vaccine.

The CDR3 sequence is CSAKEGPSSTDTQYF. As DNA, the CDR3 is TGCAGCGCCAAGGAGGGTCCATCTAGCACAGATACGCAGTATTTT. The rearrangement uses TRBV29-1 and TRBJ2-3; D may be TRBD2 (6 bases). V was trimmed by 7 bases and J by 0 bases, leaving 17 bases between them. The CDR3 consists of 15 residues. CDR1 is SQVTM, CDR2 ANQGSEA, per germline.

J is TRBJ1-1 and V is TRBV10-1, with a tentative D call TRBD1 (6 bases). This CDR3 region has 14 residues. Germline CDR1 is WNHNN and CDR2 is SYGVQD (reference sequence). Trimming cost V 6 bases and J 4 bases, with 15 bases left between them. The CDR3 protein is CASSPQGRITEAFF. The CDR3 DNA sequence: TGCGCCAGCAGCCCACAGGGAAGGATCACTGAAGCTTTCTTT.

The chain uses TRBV4-3 and TRBJ1-6, with D perhaps matching TRBD1 (6 bases). Germline V CDR1 and CDR2: LGHNA, YSLEER. V lost 1 base and J lost 7, with 8 bases in between. The CDR3 has 14 amino acids. CDR3 DNA sequence: TGCGCCAGCAGCCAAGGGACAGCCAATTCACCCCTCCACTTT. It yields the protein CASSQGTANSPLHF.

The chain uses TRBV19 and TRBJ2-2, with a possible D match to TRBD2 (6 bases). V was clipped by 6 bases and J by 4 bases, with 12 bases between them. The germline V gene has CDR1 LNHDA and CDR2 SQIVND (reference sequence). The CDR3 is made up of 14 amino acids. CDR3 region: CASSLLGGTGELFF. CDR3 sequence (DNA): TGTGCCAGTAGCCTCCTCGGGGGCACCGGGGAGCTGTTTTTT.

The V and J genes are TRBV5-1 and TRBJ1-1; no clear D. Germline V gene data show CDR1 as SGHRS and CDR2 as YFSETQ. The CDR3 runs 14 residues. V lost 4 bases to trimming and J lost 5 bases, with 15 bases between them. The CDR3 bases are TGCGCCAGCAGCCCGAGGACGGGTGGAACTGAAGCTTTCTTT. Protein sequence: CASSPRTGGTEAFF.

This sequence joins TRBV2 and TRBJ2-1; 7 bases line up with TRBD2. Germline loops: CDR1 SNHLY, CDR2 FYNNEI. The CDR3 is 15 residues long. The J segment lost 7 bases and the V segment lost 6 bases, leaving 12 bases of the junction unmatched. CDR3 DNA sequence: TGTGCCAGCAGGTTGTCAGCGGGAAGAAAAAATGAGCAGTTCTTC. It encodes CASRLSAGRKNEQFF.

The gene calls are TRBV6-2 or TRBV6-3 and TRBJ1-1, with D perhaps TRBD1 (5 bases). The CDR3 runs to 13 residues. Germline V gives CDR1 MNHEY, CDR2 SVGEGT. Trimming cost V 4 bases and J 8 bases, with 14 bases left between them. The CDR3 nucleotides read TGTGCCAGCAGTTTCGGCCGGGGGACGGAAGCTTTCTTT. Amino acid sequence: CASSFGRGTEAFF.

The rearrangement uses TRBV5-5 and TRBJ2-2; TRBD2 is a possible D gene (5 bases). V lost 4 bases to trimming and J lost 4 bases, with 14 bases between them. The CDR3 contains 15 residues. In germline, CDR1 is SGHKS, CDR2 YYEKEE (reference sequence). The CDR3 DNA follows: TGTGCCAGCAGCCTTACCGACGGACTCACCGGGGAGCTGTTTTTT. Encoded protein: CASSLTDGLTGELFF.

This sequence joins TRBV9 and TRBJ2-3, with D uncertain. The CDR3 extends over 15 amino acids. The germline gives CDR1 SGDLS, CDR2 YYNGEE. V was shortened by 3 bases and J by 4 bases, with 15 bases between the two germline ends. CDR3 amino acids: CASSATIDVSDTQYF. In nucleotides, the CDR3 is TGTGCCAGCAGCGCAACAATAGACGTTTCAGATACGCAGTATTTT.

The chain combines TRBV30 with TRBJ1-1; maybe TRBD1 (5 bases). Germline values: CDR1 GTSNPN, CDR2 SVGIG (reference sequence). Between the trimmed V and J ends, which lost 2 bases and 1 base, there was a span of 8 bases. The CDR3 is 13 amino acids. This CDR3 reads CAWSQQANTEAFF. Written as DNA, the CDR3 is TGTGCCTGGAGTCAACAGGCGAACACTGAAGCTTTCTTT.

V and J are TRBV7-9 and TRBJ2-1; weak D call: TRBD2 (5 bases). The ends were cut back, 5 bases at V and 0 bases at J, with 11 bases in the middle. The CDR3 consists of 15 residues. Germline V lookup: CDR1 SEHNR, CDR2 FQNEAQ (reference sequence). CDR3 region: CASSARLTSYNEQFF. The DNA of the CDR3 is TGTGCCAGCAGCGCCCGACTAACCTCCTACAATGAGCAGTTCTTC.

J is TRBJ1-1 and V is TRBV9, with D perhaps TRBD1 (5 bases). V lost 4 bases, J lost 3 bases, and 13 bases lay in between. The CDR3 is 14 residues long. CDR1 is SGDLS, CDR2 YYNGEE, per germline. The CDR3 DNA follows: TGTGCCAGCAGCTCCGAGTCCAGGGACACTGAAGCTTTCTTT. It specifies CASSSESRDTEAFF. Together with reference TRBV9 and TRBJ1-1, the CDR3 gives the full variable domain: DSGVTQTPKHLITATGQRVTLRCSPRSGDLSVYWYQQSLDQGLQFLIQYYNGEERAKGNILERFSAQQFPDLHSELNLSSLELGDSALYFCASSSESRDTEAFFGQGTRLTVV.

This sequence joins TRBV6-5 and TRBJ2-1; 11 positions agree with TRBD2. This CDR3 contains 14 residues. V lost 6 bases, J lost 9 bases, and 7 bases stayed unmatched. Germline CDR1 MNHEY, CDR2 SVGAGI. CDR3 sequence (DNA): TGTGCCAGCAGAGTAGCGGGGGGGCCCGTTGAGCAGTTCTTC. It yields the protein CASRVAGGPVEQFF.

Worth noting for this clone: The identical CDR3 is also encoded by other nucleotide sequences in the sample. V usage is TRBV5-1 and J usage is TRBJ2-3; 7 positions match TRBD2. CDR1 is SGHRS and CDR2 is YFSETQ in the germline V gene. V was pared by 4 bases and J by 0 bases, with 5 bases of the junction left unmatched. This CDR3 is 15 amino acids long. The CDR3 region is CASSPSGTSTDTQYF. The CDR3 coding sequence is TGCGCCAGCAGCCCGAGCGGGACTAGCACAGATACGCAGTATTTT.

J is TRBJ2-3 and V is TRBV10-3; perhaps TRBD2 as D (6 bases). This CDR3 is built from 14 residues. Germline assignment: CDR1 ENHRY and CDR2 SYGVKD. V lost 8 bases, J lost 1 base, and 13 bases lay in between. The CDR3 DNA follows: TGTGCCATCCACGGGGGTTCAGGCACAGATACGCAGTATTTT. This codes for CAIHGGSGTDTQYF.

The V call is TRBV2, the J call TRBJ1-5; the match to TRBD1 covers 8 bases. Germline V lookup: CDR1 SNHLY, CDR2 FYNNEI. After removal of 6 bases from V and 7 bases from J, the junction contained 8 bases not matched to a gene. CDR3 length: 14 amino acids. The CDR3 sequence is CASRTGGMRQPQHF. For the CDR3, the DNA is TGTGCCAGCAGAACAGGGGGGATGCGCCAGCCCCAGCATTTT.

The CDR3 nucleotides read TGTGCCACCAGCAGAGATTTCAGGTCTAGCACAGATACGCAGTATTTT. Its translation is CATSRDFRSSTDTQYF. This chain uses TRBV15 with TRBJ2-3; the D is unclear. The CDR3 has 16 residues. Germline V gene lookup returns CDR1 LNHNV and CDR2 YYDKDF (reference sequence). The V end lost 0 bases, the J end lost 0 bases, and 10 bases lay between the germline ends.

A single count supports this clone. In DNA, the CDR3 is TGTGCCAGTACACTAGCGGGCAGGGGGCTTAGTGGCTACACCTTC. Translation: CASTLAGRGLSGYTF. The chain has TRBV19 and TRBJ1-2; 8 nucleotides line up with TRBD1. Germline CDR1 LNHDA, CDR2 SQIVND (reference sequence). V was clipped by 7 bases and J by 7 bases; unmatched bases: 14. CDR3 length: 15 residues.

The chain has TRBV5-1 and TRBJ2-1; D is undetermined. Germline V gene sequence: CDR1 SGHRS, CDR2 YFSETQ. Trimming cost V 5 bases and J 8 bases, with 8 bases left between them. The CDR3 totals 11 residues. As DNA, the CDR3 is TGCGCCAGCAGATTTGGGGATGAGCAGTTCTTC. The encoded protein is CASRFGDEQFF.

The chain combines TRBV12-3 or TRBV12-4 with TRBJ1-1; D gene uncertain. The CDR3 spans 13 residues. Trimming removed 3 bases at V and 9 bases at J, with 14 bases between. The CDR3 reads CASSFADGSKAFF. In DNA form, the CDR3 reads TGTGCCAGCAGTTTCGCCGACGGCTCCAAAGCTTTCTTT.

The J gene is TRBJ2-3, the V gene TRBV4-3; D ambiguous. The CDR3 consists of 15 residues. V lost 2 bases and J lost 0, with 9 bases in between. The germline CDR1 and CDR2 sequences are LGHNA and YSLEER. In DNA, the CDR3 is TGCGCCAGCAGCCAAACCGGGTATAGCACAGATACGCAGTATTTT. Translated, it gives CASSQTGYSTDTQYF.

The chain carries TRBV27 and TRBJ2-7; D tentatively reads TRBD1 or TRBD2 (5 bases each). CDR3 size: 13 residues. With 4 bases removed from V and 4 bases from J, the gap between germline ends came to 11 bases. Germline V CDR1 and CDR2: MNHEY, SMNVEV (reference sequence). The CDR3 spells CASSWGPGYEQYF. CDR3 nucleotides: TGTGCCAGCAGTTGGGGACCAGGGTACGAGCAGTACTTC.

DNA for the CDR3: TGTGCCAGCAGCAACAGGGGGCGTAGAGAGACCCAGTACTTC. As protein: CASSNRGRRETQYF. The rearrangement links TRBV3-1 (or the pseudogene TRBV3-2) to TRBJ2-5, with 9 bases fitting TRBD1. V gave up 5 bases and J gave up 4 bases; unmatched junction bases: 5. CDR3 length: 14 residues. The V gene's germline CDR1 is LGHDT and CDR2 YNNKEL (reference sequence).

On this clone itself: Additional DNA sequences in this sample encode the identical CDR3. The V gene is TRBV3-1 (or the pseudogene TRBV3-2), the J gene TRBJ1-4; TRBD1 might be the D (5 bases). CDR1 and CDR2 (germline): LGHDT, YNNKEL (reference sequence). This CDR3 is built from 16 residues. Trimming removed 3 bases at V and 4 bases at J, with 15 bases between. CDR3 in amino acids: CASSHAHGGDNEKLFF. DNA of the CDR3: TGTGCCAGCAGCCACGCTCACGGGGGGGATAATGAAAAACTGTTTTTT.

The chain carries TRBV5-1 and TRBJ2-1; D is uncertain. The V end was cut by 2 bases, the J end by 4 bases, with 7 bases between. The CDR3 spans 13 residues. From germline, CDR1 is SGHRS and CDR2 YFSETQ. CDR3 coding DNA: TGCGCCAGCAGCTTTCTATATTACAATGAGCAGTTCTTC. This translates into CASSFLYYNEQFF.

This clone was picked up one time. The rearrangement joins TRBV25-1 to TRBJ2-7; the D call may be TRBD1 or TRBD2 (5 bases each). Germline V gives CDR1 MGHDK, CDR2 SYGVNS. The V and J ends lost 1 base and 3 bases respectively, with 13 bases between them. The CDR3 has 15 residues. CDR3 protein: CASSESSAGSYEQYF. The DNA for the CDR3 is TGTGCCAGCAGTGAATCCTCCGCAGGGAGCTACGAGCAGTACTTC.

The CDR3 sequence is CASSLGSAVNYGYTF. The CDR3 DNA follows: TGTGCCAGCAGTTTGGGTTCGGCAGTGAACTATGGCTACACCTTC. The gene calls are TRBV28 and TRBJ1-2; no firm D call. This CDR3 contains 15 residues. Germline values: CDR1 MDHEN, CDR2 SYDVKM. The V and J ends lost 3 bases and 2 bases respectively, with 13 bases between them.